The sequence of this T cell receptor (beta chain) was determined in a study of blood T cell repertoires in COVID-19 (dated by TCRdb to the early 2020s). Looking at the study overall: Collaborator samples came from the United States, Italy and Spain and covered acute and convalescent phases of COVID-19. Deeply sampled blood TCRbeta repertoires from subjects exposed to, actively infected with, or recovered from COVID-19 were included in the dataset. The repertoires were made available in a free public database intended to serve as a resource for research on the immune response to SARS-CoV-2. Where available, HLA class I and class II types were obtained from metadata supplied by the sample provider rather than from assay-based typing. Sample metadata almost always included a de-identified subject ID, COVID-19 status, age in years and sex. The prospective study material was composed of cDNA or gDNA derived from T cells, B-cell-depleted T cells, or PBMCs. The samples were drawn from two sources: the first 160 participants of the ongoing ImmuneRACE study, and 1,000 to 1,500 subjects contributed by 6 global collaborators. What the authors observed across the whole study: How much clinical and demographic metadata was included differed by source and by participant, and the metadata was provided uncurated.

The immunoSEQ Assay, a bias-controlled multiplex PCR, was used to amplify TCRbeta CDR3 regions from genomic DNA. Regarding the original processing steps: Nucleated cell counts per sample were estimated from amplification of reference gene primers within the assay. To quantify the absolute abundance of each unique TCRbeta CDR3 rearrangement, sequence reads were collapsed and filtered. For each sample, productive Simpson clonality was calculated by taking the square root of Simpson's diversity index across productive rearrangements. What TCRdb holds here is the immuneACCESS table cut down to in-frame rearrangements. Part of the clones is not present; checked against another copy, under half of the missing clones reflect an unresolved V gene, and the others are unexplained. V, J and clone size are those of that table, while D and trimming were read from the DNA. The sample yields roughly 100,000 clones; approximately 88% were counted once. 3.5% to 5% of the sample is held by the ten biggest clonotypes.

As regards this clone: Its antigen target is currently unknown. The sample holds no much larger clone one base away, and base qualities are not on file.

V is clipped by 5 bases and J by 1 base, and the sequence between their germline boundaries is 8 bases long. Sequences SGHVS (CDR1) and FQNEAQ (CDR2) are obtained from the germline V gene. Taken from cysteine to phenylalanine, the CDR3 has 13 residues. The read is trimmed to its CDR3 DNA, 39 bases read in frame from base 1. Each collaborating institution followed its own protocols to collect whole blood in K2EDTA tubes. For TCRbeta analysis, collaborator samples were shipped as frozen whole blood, as isolated PBMCs, or as DNA extracted from either sample type. This sequence was found in a human donor in a cohort sampled during active COVID-19. The sequenced sample was peripheral blood. The chain joins TRBV7-8 to TRBJ1-2, with the D gene too uncertain to name. This receptor has the CDR3 CASSIQSNYGYTF. The base sequence is TGTGCCAGCAGCATACAGAGTAACTATGGCTACACCTTC.